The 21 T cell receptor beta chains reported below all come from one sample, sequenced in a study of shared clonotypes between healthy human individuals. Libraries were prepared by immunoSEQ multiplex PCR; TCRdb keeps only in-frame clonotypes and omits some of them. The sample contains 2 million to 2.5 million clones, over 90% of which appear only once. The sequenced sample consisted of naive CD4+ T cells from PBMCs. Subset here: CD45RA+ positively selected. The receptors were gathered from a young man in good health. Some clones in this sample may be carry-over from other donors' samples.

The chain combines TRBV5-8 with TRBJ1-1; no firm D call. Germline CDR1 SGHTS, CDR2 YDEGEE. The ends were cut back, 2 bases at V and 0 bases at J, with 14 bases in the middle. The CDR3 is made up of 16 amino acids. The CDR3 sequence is CASSFRSGIMNTEAFF. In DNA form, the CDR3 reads TGTGCCAGCAGCTTTAGGTCGGGAATCATGAACACTGAAGCTTTCTTT.

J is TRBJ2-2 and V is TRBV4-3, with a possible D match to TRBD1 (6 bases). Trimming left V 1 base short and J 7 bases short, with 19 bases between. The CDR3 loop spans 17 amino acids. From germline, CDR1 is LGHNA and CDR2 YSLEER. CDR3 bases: TGCGCCAGCAGCCAAGTGGTAACAGGGAGCTCGTTCGGGGAGCTGTTTTTT. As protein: CASSQVVTGSSFGELFF.

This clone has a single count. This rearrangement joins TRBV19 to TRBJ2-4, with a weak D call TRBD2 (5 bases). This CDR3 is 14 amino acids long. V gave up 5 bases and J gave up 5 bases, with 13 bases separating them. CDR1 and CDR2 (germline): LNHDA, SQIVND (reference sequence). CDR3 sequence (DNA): TGTGCCAGTAGTTTAGTGGGAGAGGAAAACATTCAGTACTTC. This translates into CASSLVGEENIQYF.

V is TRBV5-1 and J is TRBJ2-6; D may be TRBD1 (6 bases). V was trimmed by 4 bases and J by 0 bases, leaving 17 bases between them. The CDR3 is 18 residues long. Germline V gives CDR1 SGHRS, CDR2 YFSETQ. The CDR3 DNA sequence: TGCGCCAGCAGCGGCCGGGACATAGGATACTCTGGGGCCAACGTCCTGACTTTC. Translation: CASSGRDIGYSGANVLTF.

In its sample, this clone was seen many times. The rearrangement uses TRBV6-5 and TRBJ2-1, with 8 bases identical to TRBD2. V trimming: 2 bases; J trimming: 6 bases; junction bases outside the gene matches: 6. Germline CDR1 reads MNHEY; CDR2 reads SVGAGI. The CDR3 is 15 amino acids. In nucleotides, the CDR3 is TGTGCCAGCAGTTACGAGGGACTAGACACCAATGAGCAGTTCTTC. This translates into CASSYEGLDTNEQFF.

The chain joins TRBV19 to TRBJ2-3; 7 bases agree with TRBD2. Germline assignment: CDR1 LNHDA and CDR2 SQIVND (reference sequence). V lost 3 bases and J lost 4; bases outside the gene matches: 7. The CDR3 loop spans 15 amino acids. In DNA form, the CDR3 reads TGTGCCAGTAGTATGACTAGCCCGTTGGCAGATACGCAGTATTTT. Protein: CASSMTSPLADTQYF.

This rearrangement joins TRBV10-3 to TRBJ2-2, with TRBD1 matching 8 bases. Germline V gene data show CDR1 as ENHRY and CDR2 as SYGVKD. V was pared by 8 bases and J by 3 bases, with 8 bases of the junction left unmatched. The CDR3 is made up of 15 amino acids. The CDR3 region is CAISRTGIDTGELFF. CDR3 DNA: TGTGCCATCTCCCGGACAGGGATAGACACCGGGGAGCTGTTTTTT.

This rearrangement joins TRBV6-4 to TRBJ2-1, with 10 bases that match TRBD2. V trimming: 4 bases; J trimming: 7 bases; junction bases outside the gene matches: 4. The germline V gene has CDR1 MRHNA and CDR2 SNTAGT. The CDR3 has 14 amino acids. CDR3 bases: TGTGCCAGCAGTGGGCTAGCGGGAGTGAATGAGCAGTTCTTC. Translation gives CASSGLAGVNEQFF.

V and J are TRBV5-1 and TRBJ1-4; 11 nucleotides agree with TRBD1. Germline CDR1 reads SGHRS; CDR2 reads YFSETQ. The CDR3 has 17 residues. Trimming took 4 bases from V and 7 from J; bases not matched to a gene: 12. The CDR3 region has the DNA TGCGCCAGCAGCCCCGGGACAGGGGGTTCCTATGGTGAAAAACTGTTTTTT. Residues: CASSPGTGGSYGEKLFF.

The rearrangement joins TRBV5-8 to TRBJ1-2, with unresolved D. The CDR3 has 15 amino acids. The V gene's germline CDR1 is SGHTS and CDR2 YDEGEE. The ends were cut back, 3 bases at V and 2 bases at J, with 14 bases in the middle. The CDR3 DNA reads TGTGCCAGCAGCTGGGGTGGACCTCTCAACTATGGCTACACCTTC. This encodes CASSWGGPLNYGYTF.

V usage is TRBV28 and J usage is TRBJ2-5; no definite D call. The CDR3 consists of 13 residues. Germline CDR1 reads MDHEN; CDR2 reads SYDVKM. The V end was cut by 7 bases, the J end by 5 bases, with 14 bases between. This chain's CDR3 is CASNGRVSETQYF. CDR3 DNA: TGTGCCAGCAATGGTAGGGTGTCGGAGACCCAGTACTTC.

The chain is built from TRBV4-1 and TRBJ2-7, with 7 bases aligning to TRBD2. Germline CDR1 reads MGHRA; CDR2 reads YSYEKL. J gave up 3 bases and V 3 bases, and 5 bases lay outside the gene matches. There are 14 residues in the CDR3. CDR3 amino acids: CASSHPGLDYEQYF. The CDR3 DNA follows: TGCGCCAGCAGCCATCCCGGACTAGACTACGAGCAGTACTTC.

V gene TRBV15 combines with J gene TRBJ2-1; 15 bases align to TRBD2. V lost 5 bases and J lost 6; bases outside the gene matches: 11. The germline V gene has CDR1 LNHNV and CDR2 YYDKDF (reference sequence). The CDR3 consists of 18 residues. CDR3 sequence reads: CATSGGGLAGGRTNEQFF. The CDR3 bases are TGTGCCACCAGCGGTGGGGGACTAGCGGGAGGAAGAACCAATGAGCAGTTCTTC.

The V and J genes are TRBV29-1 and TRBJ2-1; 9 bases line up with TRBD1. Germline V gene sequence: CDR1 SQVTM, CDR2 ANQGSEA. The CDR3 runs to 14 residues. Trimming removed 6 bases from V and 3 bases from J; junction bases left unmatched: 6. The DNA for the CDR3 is TGCAGCGTCAAACAGGGGGCGAGCTACAATGAGCAGTTCTTC. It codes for CSVKQGASYNEQFF.

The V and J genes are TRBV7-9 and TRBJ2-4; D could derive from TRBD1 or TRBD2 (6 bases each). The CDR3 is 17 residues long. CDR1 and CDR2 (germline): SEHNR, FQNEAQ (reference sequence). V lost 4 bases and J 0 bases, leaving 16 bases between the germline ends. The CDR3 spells CASSSARGPLAKNIQYF. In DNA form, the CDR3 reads TGTGCCAGCAGCTCAGCCCGGGGGCCATTAGCCAAAAACATTCAGTACTTC.

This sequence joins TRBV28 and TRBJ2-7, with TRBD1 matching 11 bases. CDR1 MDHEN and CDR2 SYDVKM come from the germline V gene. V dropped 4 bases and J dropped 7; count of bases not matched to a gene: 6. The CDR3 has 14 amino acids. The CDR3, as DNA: TGTGCCAGCAGTTCGCCCGGGACAGGGGGAGAGCAGTACTTC. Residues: CASSSPGTGGEQYF.

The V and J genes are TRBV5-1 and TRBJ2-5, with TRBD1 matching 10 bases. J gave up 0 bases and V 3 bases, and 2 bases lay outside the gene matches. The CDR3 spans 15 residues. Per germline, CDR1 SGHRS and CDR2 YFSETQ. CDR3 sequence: CASSWGQGYQETQYF. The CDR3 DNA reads TGCGCCAGCAGCTGGGGACAGGGGTACCAAGAGACCCAGTACTTC.

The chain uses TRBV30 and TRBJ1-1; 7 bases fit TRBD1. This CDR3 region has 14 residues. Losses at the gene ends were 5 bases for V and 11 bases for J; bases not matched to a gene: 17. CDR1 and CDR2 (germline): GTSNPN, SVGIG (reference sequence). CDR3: CAWERDSQRLGAFF. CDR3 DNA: TGTGCCTGGGAAAGGGACAGCCAAAGACTGGGGGCTTTCTTT.

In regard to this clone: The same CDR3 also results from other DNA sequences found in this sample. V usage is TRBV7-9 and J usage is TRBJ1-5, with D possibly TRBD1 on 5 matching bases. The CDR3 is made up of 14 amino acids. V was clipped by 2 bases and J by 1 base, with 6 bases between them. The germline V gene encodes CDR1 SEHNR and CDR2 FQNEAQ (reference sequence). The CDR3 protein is CASSLRDSNQPQHF. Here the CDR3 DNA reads TGTGCCAGCAGCTTAAGGGACAGCAATCAGCCCCAGCATTTT.

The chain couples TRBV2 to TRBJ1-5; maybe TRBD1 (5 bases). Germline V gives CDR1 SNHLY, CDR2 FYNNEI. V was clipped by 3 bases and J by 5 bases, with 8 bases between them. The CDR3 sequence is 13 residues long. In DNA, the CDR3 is TGTGCCAGCAGTGACGGGGGACATCAGCCCCAGCATTTT. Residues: CASSDGGHQPQHF.

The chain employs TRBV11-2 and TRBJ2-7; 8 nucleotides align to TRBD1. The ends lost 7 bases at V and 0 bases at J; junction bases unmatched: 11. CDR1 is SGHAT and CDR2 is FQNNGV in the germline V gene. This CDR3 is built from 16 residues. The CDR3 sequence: CASTSTGTGLSYEQYF. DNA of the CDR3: TGTGCCAGCACCTCCACCGGGACAGGACTCTCCTACGAGCAGTACTTC.